This T cell receptor beta chain is drawn from a study of blood T cells in healthy people across ages. As for this clonotype: Given a much more abundant clone one base away, this may be a read error.

Next came a second PCR, run for roughly 6 to 11 cycles, which used a sample-barcoded 5' primer along with a J-beta primer mix. Using its own MiXCR run on the 5' RACE reads, TCRdb lists one record per CDR3 protein. Of about 1,500,000 distinct CDR3 sequences listed, 28% are singletons. Per germline, CDR1 SGHRS and CDR2 YFSETQ. This CDR3 spans 14 amino acids. The TCR comes from a woman aged 25 to 39 in good health. The V call is TRBV5-1, the J call TRBJ2-1; D is unresolved. The source material was blood. CDR3 loop: CASSLDGLANGQFF. The CDR3 DNA sequence: TGCGCCAGCAGCTTGGATGGTTTAGCCAATGGGCAGTTCTTC.